The entry below gives a single T cell receptor (beta chain) sequence along with its context. This clonotype occurred many times. Its antigen is still unknown. Base qualities are not recorded, but no much larger clone differs from it by a single base. The TCR beta CDR3 regions were amplified from RNA transcripts. For the first round of RT-PCR on the TCR CDR3, the HTBI primer set was used together with the Qiagen OneStep RT-PCR kit. The libraries were constructed in a second round of multiplex PCR and then size-selected and purified. Paired-end sequencing of the libraries was performed with 100 bp reads on an Illumina HiSeq2000. On the authors' methods: SOAPnuke was used to process the raw data, with reads discarded if the reads contained adapters or uncalled bases, had a mean Phred below 15, or lacked an exact constant-primer or identifier match. COPE v1.2.5 was used to merge the high-quality paired reads, and each unique nucleotide sequence was defined as a clonotype. MiTCR v1.1 was used to align clonotypes to the IMGT TRBV, TRBD and TRBJ reference segments. The analysis was restricted to V-J combinations with a frequency above 0.0001, which together covered 99% to 99.2% of the repertoires. A TCS score was defined as the ratio of F50 (clonal expansion) to E x V (chaos), with BLOSUM62-based TCRdist applied between CDR3 peptides within each V-J. Welch's t-statistics and random forest reduced around 550 V-J features to 13, which were used in a naive Bayes classifier (R e1071). TCRdb reanalyzed the raw reads on its own, using fastp at Q25 for trimming and MiXCR for clone calling, and kept in-frame beta chains. One record per CDR3 amino acid sequence lists the most common genes and DNA. It is TCRdb's table, rather than the study itself, that gives the V and J calls and clone size. The sample table shows some 760,000 distinct CDR3 sequences, and 11% to 15% are seen once. Of the sample, roughly 10% is held by the ten largest clones.

Stable Graves' hyperthyroidism was defined as no progression to ophthalmopathy during 18 months of follow-up. Hyperthyroidism patients were newly diagnosed, with disease duration under 2 months, and aged 18 to 65 years. The study excluded patients with uncontrolled infections, other autoimmune diseases, pregnancy or lactation. Clinical symptoms, serum thyroxine and TRAb, thyroid ultrasound, and orbital computed tomography formed the basis for the diagnoses. Ficoll-Paque density gradient centrifugation was used to isolate PBMCs from approximately 10 ml of fresh peripheral blood. Total RNA was extracted using Trizol reagent, and RNA quality was assessed on an Agilent 2100 Bioanalyzer. The germline ends are 8 bases apart after V is trimmed by 5 bases and J by 5 bases. From its cysteine to its phenylalanine, the CDR3 spans 12 amino acids. Only the CDR3 portion is preserved as DNA: 36 bases, with reading frame beginning at the first base.

The source of the sample is a study of T cells in Graves' hyperthyroidism and ophthalmopathy (dated by TCRdb to 2018 to 2020). About the study as a whole: Peripheral blood was sampled at the time of initial diagnosis, prior to any treatment. The study also compared thyroid tissue and blood T-cell repertoires from about six Graves' hyperthyroidism patients. Prospective prediction of ophthalmopathy was tested in an independent validation cohort consisting of about 20 hyperthyroidism patients and around 16 patients who later progressed to ophthalmopathy. The approximately 95 discovery patients were divided at random into training and test sets in a 7:3 ratio. After blood sampling, hyperthyroidism patients were treated with methimazole at a starting dose of 30 mg daily, and ophthalmopathy patients were treated with high-dose intravenous methylprednisolone. To identify distinguishing TCR V-J signatures, a discovery cohort of roughly 100 patients was used, comprising 43 with Graves' ophthalmopathy and 57 with stable Graves' hyperthyroidism. TCR Vbeta CDR3 sequencing of some 140 peripheral blood samples (roughly 41 ophthalmopathy, 75 hyperthyroidism and roughly 17 progressor patients) is reported in the paper.

Study-wide conclusions, independent of this receptor: In validation, the model predicted progression to ophthalmopathy with 65% to 71% sensitivity and around 72% specificity, a median of about 6 months before onset. No statistical method was used to set the sample size in advance, and investigators knew the group allocation. A model built on a 13 V-J signature distinguished ophthalmopathy from stable hyperthyroidism, reaching 85% to 90% sensitivity and 81.08% specificity in cross-validation and 80%/75% in testing. Most expanded thyroid clonotypes (frequency above 0.001) were also detected in blood, suggesting blood repertoires may reflect thyroid immune responses.

The V and J genes are TRBV12-3 or TRBV12-4 and TRBJ2-3, with TRBD1 perhaps the D gene, on 5 matching bases. Sequencing was done on a sample of blood. This TCR derives from a woman between 18 and 29 years old with Graves' hyperthyroidism. The DNA sequence is as follows: TGTGCCAGCAGTAGGGGAAGAGATACGCAGTATTTT. Its amino acids are CASSRGRDTQYF.